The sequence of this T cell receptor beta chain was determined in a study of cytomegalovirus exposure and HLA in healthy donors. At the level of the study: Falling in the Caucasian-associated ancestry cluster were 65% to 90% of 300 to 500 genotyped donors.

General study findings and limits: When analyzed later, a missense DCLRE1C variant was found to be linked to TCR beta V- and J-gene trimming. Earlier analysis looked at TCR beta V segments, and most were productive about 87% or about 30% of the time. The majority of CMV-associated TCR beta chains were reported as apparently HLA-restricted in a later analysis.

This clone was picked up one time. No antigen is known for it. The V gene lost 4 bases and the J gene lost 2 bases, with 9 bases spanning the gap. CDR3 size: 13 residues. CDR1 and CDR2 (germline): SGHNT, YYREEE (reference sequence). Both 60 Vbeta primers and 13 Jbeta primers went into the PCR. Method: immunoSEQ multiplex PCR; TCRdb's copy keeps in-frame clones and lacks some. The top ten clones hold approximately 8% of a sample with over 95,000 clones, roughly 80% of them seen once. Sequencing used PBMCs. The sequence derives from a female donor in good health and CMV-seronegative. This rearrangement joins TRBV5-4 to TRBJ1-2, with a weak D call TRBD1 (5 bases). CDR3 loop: CASSMDTNYGYTF. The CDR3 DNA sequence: TGTGCCAGCAGCATGGACACCAACTATGGCTACACCTTC.